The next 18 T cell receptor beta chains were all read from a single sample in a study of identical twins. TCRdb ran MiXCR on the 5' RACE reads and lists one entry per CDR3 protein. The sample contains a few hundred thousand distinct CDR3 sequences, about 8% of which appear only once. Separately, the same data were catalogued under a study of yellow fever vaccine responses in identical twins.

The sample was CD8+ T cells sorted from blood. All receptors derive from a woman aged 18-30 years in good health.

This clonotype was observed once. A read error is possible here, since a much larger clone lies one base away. The CDR3 DNA reads TGTGCCGGCAGTGAATCAGAAGCGGAGCAGTTCTTC. Translating it yields CAGSESEAEQFF. The chain recombines TRBV25-1 with TRBJ2-1, with no clear D. In germline, CDR1 is MGHDK, CDR2 SYGVNS. This CDR3 has 12 amino acids.

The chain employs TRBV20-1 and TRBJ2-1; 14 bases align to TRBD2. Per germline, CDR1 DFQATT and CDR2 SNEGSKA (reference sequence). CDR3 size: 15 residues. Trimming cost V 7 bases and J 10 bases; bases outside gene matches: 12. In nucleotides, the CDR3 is TGCAGTGTACCGGGACTAGCGGGGGTTCATAGCGAGCAGTTCTTC. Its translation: CSVPGLAGVHSEQFF.

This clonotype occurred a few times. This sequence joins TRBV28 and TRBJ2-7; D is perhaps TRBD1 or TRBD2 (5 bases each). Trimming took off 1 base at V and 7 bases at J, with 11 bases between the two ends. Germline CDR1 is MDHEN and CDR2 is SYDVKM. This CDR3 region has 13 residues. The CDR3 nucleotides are TGTGCCAGCAGTTTATTCGGGGCCGAAGAGCAGTACTTC. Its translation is CASSLFGAEEQYF.

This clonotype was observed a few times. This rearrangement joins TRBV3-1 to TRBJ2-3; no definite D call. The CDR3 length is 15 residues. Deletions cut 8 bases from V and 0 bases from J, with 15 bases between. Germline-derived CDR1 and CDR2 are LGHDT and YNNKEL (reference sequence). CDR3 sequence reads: CASSAPTTSTDTQYF. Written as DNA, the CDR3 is TGTGCCAGCTCGGCTCCGACCACCAGCACAGATACGCAGTATTTT.

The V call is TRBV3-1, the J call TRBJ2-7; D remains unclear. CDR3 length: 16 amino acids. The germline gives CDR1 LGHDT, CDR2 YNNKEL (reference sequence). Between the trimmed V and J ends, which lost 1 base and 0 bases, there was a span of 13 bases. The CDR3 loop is CASSQVIAGSSYEQYF. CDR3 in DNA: TGTGCCAGCAGCCAAGTAATAGCAGGAAGCTCCTACGAGCAGTACTTC.

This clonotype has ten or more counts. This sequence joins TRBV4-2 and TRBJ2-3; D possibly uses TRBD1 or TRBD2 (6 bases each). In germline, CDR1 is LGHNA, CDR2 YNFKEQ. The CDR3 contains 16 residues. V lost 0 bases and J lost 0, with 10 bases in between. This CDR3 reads CASSQDRGHSTDTQYF. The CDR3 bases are TGTGCCAGCAGCCAAGATCGGGGGCATAGCACAGATACGCAGTATTTT.

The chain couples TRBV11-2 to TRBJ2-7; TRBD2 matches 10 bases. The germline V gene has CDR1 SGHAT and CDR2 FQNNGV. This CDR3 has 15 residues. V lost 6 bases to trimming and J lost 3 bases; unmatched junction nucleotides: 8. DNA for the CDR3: TGTGCCAGCAGTTCTAGCGGGAGTCCATTCTACGAGCAGTACTTC. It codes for CASSSSGSPFYEQYF.

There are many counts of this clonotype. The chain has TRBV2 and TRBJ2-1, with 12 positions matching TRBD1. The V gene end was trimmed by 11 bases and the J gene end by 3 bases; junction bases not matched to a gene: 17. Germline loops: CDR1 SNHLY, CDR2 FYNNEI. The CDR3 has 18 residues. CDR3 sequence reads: CAGTDRDRGRLIYNEQFF. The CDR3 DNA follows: TGTGCCGGTACGGACCGGGACAGGGGGCGCCTAATCTACAATGAGCAGTTCTTC.

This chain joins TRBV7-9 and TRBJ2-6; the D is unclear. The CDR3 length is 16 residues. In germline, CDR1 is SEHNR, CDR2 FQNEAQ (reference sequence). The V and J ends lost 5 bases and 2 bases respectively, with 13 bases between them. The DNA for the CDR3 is TGTGCCAGCAGCCCCCTTAAGGAGACTGGGGCCAACGTCCTGACTTTC. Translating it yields CASSPLKETGANVLTF.

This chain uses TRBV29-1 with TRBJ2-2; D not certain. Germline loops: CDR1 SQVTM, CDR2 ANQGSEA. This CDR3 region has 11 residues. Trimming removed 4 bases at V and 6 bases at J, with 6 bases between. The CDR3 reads CSVVIPGELFF. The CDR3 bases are TGCAGCGTTGTAATCCCCGGGGAGCTGTTTTTT.

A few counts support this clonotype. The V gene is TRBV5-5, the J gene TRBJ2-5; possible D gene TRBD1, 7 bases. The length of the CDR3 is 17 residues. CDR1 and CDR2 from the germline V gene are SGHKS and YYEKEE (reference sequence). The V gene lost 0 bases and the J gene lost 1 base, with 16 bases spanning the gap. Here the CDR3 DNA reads TGTGCCAGCAGCTTGGCTAAACAGGGGAGGCCCCAAGAGACCCAGTACTTC. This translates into CASSLAKQGRPQETQYF.

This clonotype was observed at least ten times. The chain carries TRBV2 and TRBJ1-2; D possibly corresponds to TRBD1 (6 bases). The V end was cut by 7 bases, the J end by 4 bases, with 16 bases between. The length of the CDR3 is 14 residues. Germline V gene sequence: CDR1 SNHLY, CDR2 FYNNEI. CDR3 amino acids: CASTLAGGGYGYTF. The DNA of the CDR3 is TGTGCCAGCACCCTCGCTGGAGGGGGCTATGGCTACACCTTC.

The DNA of the CDR3 is TGTGCCAGCAGCCCCTACGGAGGCACAGATACGCAGTATTTT. Its translation is CASSPYGGTDTQYF. The genes are TRBV3-1 and TRBJ2-3; no clear D. The CDR3 totals 14 residues. The V gene lost 4 bases and the J gene lost 1 base, with 9 bases spanning the gap. CDR1 is LGHDT, CDR2 YNNKEL, per germline (reference sequence).

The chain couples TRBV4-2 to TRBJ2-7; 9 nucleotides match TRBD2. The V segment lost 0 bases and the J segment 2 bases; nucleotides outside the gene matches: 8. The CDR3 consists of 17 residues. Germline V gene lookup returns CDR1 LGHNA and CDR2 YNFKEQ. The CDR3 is CASSQEASGRSTYEQYF. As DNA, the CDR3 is TGTGCCAGCAGCCAAGAAGCGAGCGGGAGGTCCACCTACGAGCAGTACTTC.

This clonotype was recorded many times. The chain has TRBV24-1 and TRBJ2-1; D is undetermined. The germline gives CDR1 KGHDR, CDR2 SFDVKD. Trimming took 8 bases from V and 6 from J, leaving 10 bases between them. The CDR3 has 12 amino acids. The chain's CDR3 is CATMAGPNEQFF. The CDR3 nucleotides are TGTGCCACCATGGCAGGTCCCAATGAGCAGTTCTTC.

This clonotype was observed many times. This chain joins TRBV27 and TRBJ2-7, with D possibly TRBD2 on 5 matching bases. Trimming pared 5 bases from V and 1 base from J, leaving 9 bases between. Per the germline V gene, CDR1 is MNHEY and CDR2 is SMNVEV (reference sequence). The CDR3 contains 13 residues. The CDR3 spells CASSRDYSYEQYF. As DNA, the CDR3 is TGTGCCAGCAGTAGAGACTATTCCTACGAGCAGTACTTC.

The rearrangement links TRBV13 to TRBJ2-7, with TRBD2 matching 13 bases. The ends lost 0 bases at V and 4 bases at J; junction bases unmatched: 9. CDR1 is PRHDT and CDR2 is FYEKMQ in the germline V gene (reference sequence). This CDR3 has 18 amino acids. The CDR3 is CASSLGPGLAGNGYEQYF. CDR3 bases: TGTGCCAGCAGCTTAGGTCCGGGACTAGCGGGAAATGGGTACGAGCAGTACTTC.

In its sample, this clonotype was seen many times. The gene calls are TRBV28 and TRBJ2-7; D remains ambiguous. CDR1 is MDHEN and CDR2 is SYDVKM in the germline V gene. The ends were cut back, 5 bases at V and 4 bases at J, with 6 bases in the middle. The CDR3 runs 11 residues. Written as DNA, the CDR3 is TGTGCCAGCAGTGACCAATACGAGCAGTACTTC. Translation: CASSDQYEQYF.